Included here is one TCR beta chain sequence, with context. These data come from a study of T-cell memory formation after mild COVID-19. This CDR3 has 13 residues. Germline V CDR1 and CDR2: SQVTM, ANQGSEA. V dropped 7 bases and J dropped 6 bases, with 18 bases sitting between them. TCRdb reprocessed the 5' RACE reads with MiXCR, giving one entry per CDR3 protein. The sample carries 140,000 or so distinct CDR3 sequences, 13% to 15% recorded once. The sample consisted of PBMCs or a T cell subset sorted from them (not recorded which). This sequence was found in an adult woman who had mild COVID-19 (a few samples of this study predate the infection). Cell type and time point are not known. The chain carries TRBV29-1 and TRBJ2-5; D unclear. The CDR3 is CSAESPSAQTQYF. CDR3 coding DNA: TGCAGCGCCGAAAGTCCGTCAGCGCAGACCCAGTACTTC.